This record looks at one T cell receptor beta chain sequence and its context. This CDR3 contains 14 residues. V trimming: 4 bases; J trimming: 6 bases; junction bases outside the gene matches: 7. CDR1 and CDR2 (germline): MDHEN, SYDVKM. The data belong to a study of blood T cell repertoires in COVID-19. Per the study methods: Reference gene primers were amplified, and this amplification served to estimate nucleated cell counts. Here immunoSEQ multiplex PCR was the method, and the copy in TCRdb shows in-frame clones only, minus some. The DNA gave D and trimming, while V, J and clone size come from that table. The data show some 40,000 clones, with 80% to 90% seen just once and roughly a fifth held by the top ten.

This clonotype originated in a man between 70 and 80 years old with acute or convalescent COVID-19. The rearrangement joins TRBV28 to TRBJ1-2; 8 bases match TRBD1. Material: peripheral blood. The CDR3 region has the DNA TGTGCCAGCAGTTCCCCCGCAGGGGGCGATGGCTACACCTTC. It encodes CASSSPAGGDGYTF.